This paragraph covers one T cell receptor (beta chain) sequence. Trimming took off 6 bases at V and 8 bases at J, with 23 bases between the two ends. The CDR3 totals 16 residues. Per the germline V gene, CDR1 is LNHDA and CDR2 is SQIVND (reference sequence). These data come from a study of cytomegalovirus exposure and HLA in healthy donors. PCR primers comprised 60 Vbeta and 13 Jbeta primers. Sequencing was performed with immunoSEQ multiplex PCR; in TCRdb, only in-frame clones are kept and a portion is missing. The sample has 110,000 to 150,000 clones, around four fifths seen once. Healthy people donating bone marrow made up the donors. Nominal health characterized the donors when sampled, though unrecorded immune exposures were likely.

The genes are TRBV19 and TRBJ2-1; a weak D match, TRBD2 (7 bases). The sequenced sample was PBMCs. The sequence was obtained from a male donor in good health and CMV-seropositive. DNA for the CDR3: TGTGCCAGTAGCCCTGGAGGGGGACTATTTGGCGATGAGCAGTTCTTC. Translated, it gives CASSPGGGLFGDEQFF. The full variable domain, in which reference TRBV19 and TRBJ2-1 provide the parts outside the CDR3, is DGGITQSPKYLFRKEGQNVTLSCEQNLNHDAMYWYRQDPGQGLRLIYYSQIVNDFQKGDIAEGYSVSREKKESFPLTVTSAQKNPTAFYLCASSPGGGLFGDEQFFGPGTRLTVL.